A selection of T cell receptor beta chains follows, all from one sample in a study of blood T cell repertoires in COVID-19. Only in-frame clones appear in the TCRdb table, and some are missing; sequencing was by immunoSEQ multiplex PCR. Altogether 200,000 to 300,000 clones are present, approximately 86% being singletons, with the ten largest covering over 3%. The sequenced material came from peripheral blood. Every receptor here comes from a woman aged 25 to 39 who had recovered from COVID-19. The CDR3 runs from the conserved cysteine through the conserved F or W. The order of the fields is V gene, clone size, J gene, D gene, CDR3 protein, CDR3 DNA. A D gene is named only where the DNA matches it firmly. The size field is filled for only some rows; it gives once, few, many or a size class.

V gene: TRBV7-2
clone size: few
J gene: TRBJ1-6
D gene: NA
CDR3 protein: CASSSGQLGSPLHF
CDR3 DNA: TGTGCCAGCAGCTCCGGACAACTGGGCTCACCCCTCCACTTT

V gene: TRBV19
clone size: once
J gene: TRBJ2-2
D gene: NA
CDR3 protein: CASSMAGATGELFF
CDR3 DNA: TGTGCCAGTAGTATGGCGGGGGCCACCGGGGAGCTGTTTTTT

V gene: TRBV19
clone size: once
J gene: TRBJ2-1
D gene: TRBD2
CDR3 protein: CASSIATSGATNEQFF
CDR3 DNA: TGTGCCAGTAGTATAGCGACTAGCGGGGCGACCAATGAGCAGTTCTTC

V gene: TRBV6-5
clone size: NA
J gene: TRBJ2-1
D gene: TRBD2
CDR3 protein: CASGGGLAGHNEQFF
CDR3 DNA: TGTGCCAGCGGGGGGGGACTAGCGGGCCACAATGAGCAGTTCTTC

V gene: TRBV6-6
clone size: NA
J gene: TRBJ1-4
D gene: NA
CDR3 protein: CATLDRSNEKLFF
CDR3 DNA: TGTGCCACCCTAGACAGGTCTAATGAAAAACTGTTTTTT

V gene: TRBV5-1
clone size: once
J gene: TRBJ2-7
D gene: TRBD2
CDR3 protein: CASSLRGSGGSDEQYF
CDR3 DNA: TGCGCCAGCAGCTTGAGGGGTAGCGGGGGCTCTGACGAGCAGTACTTC

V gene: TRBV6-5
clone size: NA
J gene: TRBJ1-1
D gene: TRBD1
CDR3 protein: CASTLDRGRTEAFF
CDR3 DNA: TGTGCCAGCACTTTGGACAGGGGTAGGACTGAAGCTTTCTTT

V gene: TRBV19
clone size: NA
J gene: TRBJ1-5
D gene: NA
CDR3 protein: CASSSNQVSRFQPQHF
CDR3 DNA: TGTGCCAGTAGTTCTAACCAGGTTTCACGATTTCAGCCCCAGCATTTT

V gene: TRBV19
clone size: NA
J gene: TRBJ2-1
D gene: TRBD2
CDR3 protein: CASSTLAGGRYNEQFF
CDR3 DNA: TGTGCCAGTAGTACATTAGCGGGGGGCCGCTACAATGAGCAGTTCTTC

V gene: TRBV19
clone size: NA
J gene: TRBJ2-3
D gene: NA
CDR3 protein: CASATGDTQYF
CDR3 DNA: TGTGCCAGCGCCACCGGAGATACGCAGTATTTT

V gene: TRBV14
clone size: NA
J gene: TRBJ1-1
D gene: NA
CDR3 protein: CASSQAQGMNTEAFF
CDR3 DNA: TGTGCCAGCAGCCAAGCACAGGGAATGAACACTGAAGCTTTCTTT

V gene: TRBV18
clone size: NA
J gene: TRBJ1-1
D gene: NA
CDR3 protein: CASSPPGNRVYTEAFF
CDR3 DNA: TGTGCCAGCTCACCACCGGGGAACAGGGTTTACACTGAAGCTTTCTTT

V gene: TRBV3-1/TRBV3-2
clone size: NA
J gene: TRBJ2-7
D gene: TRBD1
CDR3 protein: CASSQQGVYEQYF
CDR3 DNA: TGTGCCAGCAGCCAGCAGGGGGTTTACGAGCAGTACTTC

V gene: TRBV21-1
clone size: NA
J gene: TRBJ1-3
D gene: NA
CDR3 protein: CASRTGEPSGNTIYF
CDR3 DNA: TGTGCCAGTCGGACAGGAGAACCCTCTGGAAACACCATATATTTT

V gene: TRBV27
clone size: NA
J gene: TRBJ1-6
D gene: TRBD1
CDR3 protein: CASSSLGQGNSPLHF
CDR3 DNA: TGTGCCAGCAGTTCCCTAGGACAGGGGAATTCACCCCTCCACTTT

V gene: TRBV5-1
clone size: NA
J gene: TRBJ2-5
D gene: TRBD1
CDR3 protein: CASSSTGTEIVRRETQYF
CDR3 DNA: TGCGCCAGCAGCTCCACCGGGACAGAGATCGTCCGGAGGGAGACCCAGTACTTC

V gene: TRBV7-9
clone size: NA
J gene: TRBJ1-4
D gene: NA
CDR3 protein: CASSFTTGNEKLFF
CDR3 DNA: TGTGCCAGCAGCTTTACCACGGGTAATGAAAAACTGTTTTTT

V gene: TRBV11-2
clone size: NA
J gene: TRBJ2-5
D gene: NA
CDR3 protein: CASSLAFWTDQETQYF
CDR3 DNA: TGTGCCAGCAGCTTAGCGTTCTGGACAGACCAAGAGACCCAGTACTTC

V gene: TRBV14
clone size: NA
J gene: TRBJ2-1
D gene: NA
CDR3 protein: CASSQIVDNEQFF
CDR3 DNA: TGTGCCAGCAGCCAAATAGTGGACAATGAGCAGTTCTTC

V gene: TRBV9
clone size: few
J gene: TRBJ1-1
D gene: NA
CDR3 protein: CASSVGSGGGTEAFF
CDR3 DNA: TGTGCCAGCAGCGTAGGGTCGGGGGGTGGCACTGAAGCTTTCTTT

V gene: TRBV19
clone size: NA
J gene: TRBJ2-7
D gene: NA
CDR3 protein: CASSIVWGKSYEQYF
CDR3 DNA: TGTGCCAGTAGTATAGTTTGGGGCAAGTCCTACGAGCAGTACTTC

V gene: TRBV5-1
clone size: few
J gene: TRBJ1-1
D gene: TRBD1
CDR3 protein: CASSLYQGVNTEAFF
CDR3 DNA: TGCGCCAGCAGCTTGTATCAGGGGGTGAACACTGAAGCTTTCTTT

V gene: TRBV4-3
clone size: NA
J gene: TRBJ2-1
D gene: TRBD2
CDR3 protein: CASSYYWTRDSTYNEQFF
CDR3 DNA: TGCGCCAGCAGCTATTACTGGACTAGAGACAGTACCTACAATGAGCAGTTCTTC

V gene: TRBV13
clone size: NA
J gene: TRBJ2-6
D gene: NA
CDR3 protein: CASRETAQHVSGANVLTF
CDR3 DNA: TGTGCCAGCAGGGAGACCGCCCAGCACGTATCTGGGGCCAACGTCCTGACTTTC

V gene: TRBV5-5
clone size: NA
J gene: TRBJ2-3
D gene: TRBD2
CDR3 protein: CASSPGTSKSTDTQYF
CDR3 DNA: TGTGCCAGCAGCCCGGGGACTAGCAAGAGCACAGATACGCAGTATTTT

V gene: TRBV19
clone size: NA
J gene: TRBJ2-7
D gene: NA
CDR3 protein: CASSIESGVLYEQYF
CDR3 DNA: TGTGCCAGTAGCATAGAATCCGGGGTCCTCTACGAGCAGTACTTC

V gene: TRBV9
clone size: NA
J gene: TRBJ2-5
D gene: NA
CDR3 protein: CASTPDDGGIETQYF
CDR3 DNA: TGTGCCAGCACCCCGGACGACGGGGGAATAGAGACCCAGTACTTC

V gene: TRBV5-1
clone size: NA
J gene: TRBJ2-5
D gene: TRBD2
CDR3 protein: CASSDRLAGGEETQYF
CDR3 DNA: TGCGCCAGCAGCGACCGACTAGCGGGGGGTGAGGAGACCCAGTACTTC

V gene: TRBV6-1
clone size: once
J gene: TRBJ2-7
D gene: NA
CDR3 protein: CASSESIKGGDTQYF
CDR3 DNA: TGTGCCAGCAGTGAATCCATAAAGGGAGGGGACACGCAGTACTTC

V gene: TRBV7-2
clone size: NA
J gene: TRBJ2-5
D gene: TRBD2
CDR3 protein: CASSLASVAGGHGTQYF
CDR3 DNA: TGTGCCAGCAGCTTAGCGTCGGTAGCGGGGGGGCACGGGACCCAGTACTTC

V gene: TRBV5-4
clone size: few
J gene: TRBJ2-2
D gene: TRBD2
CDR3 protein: CASSLAPAGGPGELFF
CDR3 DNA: TGTGCCAGCAGCTTGGCCCCTGCGGGGGGGCCCGGGGAGCTGTTTTTT

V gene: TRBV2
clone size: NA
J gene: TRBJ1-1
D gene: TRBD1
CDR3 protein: CASIGQGPEAFF
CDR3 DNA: TGTGCCAGCATCGGACAGGGGCCCGAAGCTTTCTTT

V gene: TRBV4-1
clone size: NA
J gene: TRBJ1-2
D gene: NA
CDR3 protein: CASSQAVGAGYGYTF
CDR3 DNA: TGCGCCAGCAGCCAAGCTGTGGGCGCTGGGTATGGCTACACCTTC

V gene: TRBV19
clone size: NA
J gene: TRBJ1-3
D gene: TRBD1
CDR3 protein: CARDGRQGNENTIYF
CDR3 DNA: TGTGCCAGGGATGGTCGACAGGGAAACGAAAACACCATATATTTT

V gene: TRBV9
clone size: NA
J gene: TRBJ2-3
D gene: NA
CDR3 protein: CASSAYRGSRVPDTQYF
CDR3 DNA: TGTGCCAGCAGCGCCTATAGGGGCAGTAGGGTCCCAGATACGCAGTATTTT

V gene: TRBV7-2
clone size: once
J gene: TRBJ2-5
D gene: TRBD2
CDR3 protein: CASSRGTASGGKETQYF
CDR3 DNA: TGTGCCAGCAGCCGCGGAACGGCTAGCGGGGGGAAAGAGACCCAGTACTTC

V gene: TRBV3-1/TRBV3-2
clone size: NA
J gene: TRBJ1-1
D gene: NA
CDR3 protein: CASSQGPGMNTEAFF
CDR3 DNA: TGTGCCAGCAGCCAAGGTCCGGGGATGAACACTGAAGCTTTCTTT

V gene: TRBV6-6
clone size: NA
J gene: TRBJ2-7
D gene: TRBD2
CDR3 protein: CASSYGEGSYEQYF
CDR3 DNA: TGTGCCAGCAGTTACGGGGAGGGATCCTACGAGCAGTACTTC

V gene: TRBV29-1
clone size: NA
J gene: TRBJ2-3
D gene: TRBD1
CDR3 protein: CSTRQGASDTQYF
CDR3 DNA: TGCAGCACCAGACAGGGGGCATCAGATACGCAGTATTTT

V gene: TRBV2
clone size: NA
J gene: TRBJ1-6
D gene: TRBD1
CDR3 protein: CASSGQGYDSPLHF
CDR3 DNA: TGTGCCAGCAGTGGACAGGGTTATGATTCACCCCTCCACTTT

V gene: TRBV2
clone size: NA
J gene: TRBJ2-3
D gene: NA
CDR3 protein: CASRKVAAGSADTQYF
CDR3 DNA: TGTGCCAGCAGGAAGGTAGCGGCGGGGAGTGCAGATACGCAGTATTTT

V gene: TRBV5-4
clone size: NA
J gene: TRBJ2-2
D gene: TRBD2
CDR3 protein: CASSLGPRGAPEGELFF
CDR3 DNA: TGTGCCAGCAGCTTGGGGCCGCGGGGGGCCCCAGAGGGGGAGCTGTTTTTT

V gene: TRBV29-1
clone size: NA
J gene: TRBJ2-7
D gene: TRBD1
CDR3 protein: CSVTRKQGYEQYF
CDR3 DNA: TGCAGCGTGACACGTAAACAGGGGTACGAGCAGTACTTC

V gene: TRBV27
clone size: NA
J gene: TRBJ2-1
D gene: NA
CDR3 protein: CASSDRTTRFYEQFF
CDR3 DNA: TGTGCCAGTTCCGACCGGACTACTCGTTTCTATGAGCAGTTCTTC

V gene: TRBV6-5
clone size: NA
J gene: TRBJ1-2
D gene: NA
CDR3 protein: CASFSRFRAGGYTF
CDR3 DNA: TGTGCCAGCTTTAGTCGTTTCCGGGCGGGAGGCTACACCTTC

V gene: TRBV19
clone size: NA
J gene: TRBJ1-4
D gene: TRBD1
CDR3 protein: CASSIFPGQLTNEKLFF
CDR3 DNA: TGTGCCAGTAGTATATTCCCGGGACAGCTAACTAATGAAAAACTGTTTTTT

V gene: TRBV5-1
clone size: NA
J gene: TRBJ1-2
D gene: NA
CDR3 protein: CASSLSAGEHGYTF
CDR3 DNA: TGCGCCAGCAGCTTGTCGGCAGGGGAACATGGCTACACCTTC

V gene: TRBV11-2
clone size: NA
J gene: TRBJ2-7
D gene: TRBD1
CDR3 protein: CASRRDSLGYEQYF
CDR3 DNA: TGTGCCAGCAGAAGGGACAGCCTAGGCTACGAGCAGTACTTC